Listed below are T cell receptor beta chains from one sample, sequenced in a study of CD8 T cells in Susac syndrome. TCRdb re-called the immunoSEQ multiplex PCR reads with MiXCR, one entry per CDR3 protein. The data show 69,000 or so distinct CDR3 sequences, with 95% seen just once and 0.2% to 0.25% held by the top ten. Specimen: CD8+ T cells from PBMCs. These receptors came from a human donor in good health. CDR3s leave out the opening cysteine and the closing phenylalanine or tryptophan. Each record gives: V gene, J gene, CDR3 length, CDR3 protein.

v_call: TRBV6-2/TRBV6-3
j_call: TRBJ2-3
cdr3_length: 12
cdr3_aa: ASSYRGLADTQY

v_call: TRBV29-1
j_call: TRBJ2-2
cdr3_length: 14
cdr3_aa: SVEGLRGRAAGELF

v_call: TRBV3-1
j_call: TRBJ1-2
cdr3_length: 14
cdr3_aa: ASSRLAGTANYGYT

v_call: TRBV7-2
j_call: TRBJ1-3
cdr3_length: 13
cdr3_aa: ASSAGQGAGNTIY

v_call: TRBV6-2/TRBV6-3
j_call: TRBJ2-7
cdr3_length: 12
cdr3_aa: ASTWGRVSYEQY

v_call: TRBV29-1
j_call: TRBJ2-7
cdr3_length: 8
cdr3_aa: SVSEHEQY

v_call: TRBV28
j_call: TRBJ2-7
cdr3_length: 13
cdr3_aa: ASRRGTGGNYEQY

v_call: TRBV28
j_call: TRBJ1-2
cdr3_length: 14
cdr3_aa: ASSAPGQVLSYGYT

v_call: TRBV9
j_call: TRBJ2-5
cdr3_length: 12
cdr3_aa: ASSVGWYQETQY

v_call: TRBV24-1
j_call: TRBJ2-5
cdr3_length: 12
cdr3_aa: ATSDSGGLETQY

v_call: TRBV12-3/TRBV12-4
j_call: TRBJ2-1
cdr3_length: 13
cdr3_aa: ASSAWGESYNEQF

v_call: TRBV27
j_call: TRBJ1-4
cdr3_length: 13
cdr3_aa: ASRVRGVTNEKLF

v_call: TRBV4-1
j_call: TRBJ2-2
cdr3_length: 11
cdr3_aa: ASSQVGGGELF

v_call: TRBV28
j_call: TRBJ2-2
cdr3_length: 11
cdr3_aa: ATTARGTGELF

v_call: TRBV5-6
j_call: TRBJ1-2
cdr3_length: 13
cdr3_aa: ASSLVGGSGYGYT

v_call: TRBV7-9
j_call: TRBJ2-5
cdr3_length: 12
cdr3_aa: ASSLVGQQETQY

v_call: TRBV5-6
j_call: TRBJ2-5
cdr3_length: 11
cdr3_aa: ASSAVTLETQY

v_call: TRBV4-1
j_call: TRBJ2-2
cdr3_length: 13
cdr3_aa: ASSQEAANTGELF

v_call: TRBV4-2
j_call: TRBJ2-2
cdr3_length: 13
cdr3_aa: ASSQGSEGTGELF

v_call: TRBV5-1
j_call: TRBJ2-5
cdr3_length: 12
cdr3_aa: ASSLGIVEETQY

v_call: TRBV14
j_call: TRBJ1-6
cdr3_length: 15
cdr3_aa: ASSPSEGTGGFSPLH

v_call: TRBV7-9
j_call: TRBJ2-7
cdr3_length: 14
cdr3_aa: ASSTSGTGGLYEQY

v_call: TRBV4-3
j_call: TRBJ1-1
cdr3_length: 14
cdr3_aa: ASSHLPGQGTTEAF

v_call: TRBV12-3/TRBV12-4
j_call: TRBJ1-6
cdr3_length: 14
cdr3_aa: ASSPSRTGENSPLH

v_call: TRBV7-9
j_call: TRBJ1-5
cdr3_length: 13
cdr3_aa: ASSFGGLSNQPQH

v_call: TRBV3-1
j_call: TRBJ1-1
cdr3_length: 13
cdr3_aa: ASSLTGPSPREAF

v_call: TRBV7-9
j_call: TRBJ2-7
cdr3_length: 13
cdr3_aa: ASSLGQGRAYEQY

v_call: TRBV27
j_call: TRBJ2-5
cdr3_length: 13
cdr3_aa: ASSFGARVQETQY

v_call: TRBV7-9
j_call: TRBJ1-6
cdr3_length: 10
cdr3_aa: ASSLDGQPLH

v_call: TRBV5-1
j_call: TRBJ2-5
cdr3_length: 12
cdr3_aa: ASGTWTAQETQY

v_call: TRBV2
j_call: TRBJ1-1
cdr3_length: 10
cdr3_aa: ASVREDTEAF

v_call: TRBV6-1
j_call: TRBJ1-1
cdr3_length: 10
cdr3_aa: ASTADNTEAF

v_call: TRBV30
j_call: TRBJ1-2
cdr3_length: 9
cdr3_aa: ACTNRGGYT

v_call: TRBV7-9
j_call: TRBJ2-5
cdr3_length: 12
cdr3_aa: ASSHRQDEETQY

v_call: TRBV4-3
j_call: TRBJ2-1
cdr3_length: 14
cdr3_aa: ASSQAVRGTYNEQF

v_call: TRBV20-1
j_call: TRBJ2-5
cdr3_length: 15
cdr3_aa: SARAGTAGIRSETQY

v_call: TRBV19
j_call: TRBJ1-1
cdr3_length: 11
cdr3_aa: ASRLGMNTEAF

v_call: TRBV30
j_call: TRBJ2-1
cdr3_length: 13
cdr3_aa: AWSGERGSYNEQF

v_call: TRBV18
j_call: TRBJ1-4
cdr3_length: 13
cdr3_aa: ASSPPEETNEKLF

v_call: TRBV7-8
j_call: TRBJ2-3
cdr3_length: 12
cdr3_aa: ASSLQGGTDTQY

v_call: TRBV2
j_call: TRBJ2-7
cdr3_length: 10
cdr3_aa: ASSEAQNEQY

v_call: TRBV12-3/TRBV12-4
j_call: TRBJ2-7
cdr3_length: 10
cdr3_aa: ASSSVQYEQY

v_call: TRBV29-1
j_call: TRBJ1-2
cdr3_length: 13
cdr3_aa: SVEDEGRGAYGYT

v_call: TRBV25-1
j_call: TRBJ2-3
cdr3_length: 8
cdr3_aa: ASSEDPQY